Detailed here is one TCR beta chain. This sample includes further DNA sequences coding for the same CDR3. The germline V gene encodes CDR1 SGHRS and CDR2 YFSETQ. Trimming took 0 bases from V and 2 from J; bases not matched to a gene: 3. The CDR3 is 15 amino acids. It was CD45RO-negative cells, positively selected for CCR7, that made up naive CD8 cells, with terminally differentiated effector memory CD45RA+ cells excluded. The data originate from a study of shared clonotypes between healthy human individuals. At the level of the study: The donors, two women and a few men, were aged 18 to 49.

Clones were read by immunoSEQ multiplex PCR, and TCRdb kept only the in-frame ones, dropping some. Of roughly 2 million clones listed, about 95% were seen once; the top ten hold around 1.1%. This sequence originates from a man younger than 30 in good health. The sequencing input was naive CD8+ T cells sorted from blood. This chain connects TRBV5-1 to TRBJ2-7, with 9 bases matching TRBD1. In nucleotides, the CDR3 is TGCGCCAGCAGCTTGGTAACAGGGGGCCCCTACGAGCAGTACTTC. It encodes CASSLVTGGPYEQYF.